Below are 13 T cell receptor beta chains sequenced from a single sample in a study of metastatic and nonmetastatic thyroid tumors. Patients had received no treatment of any kind before thyroid surgery. From the PCR reads, TCRdb re-called clones with MiXCR. The table includes 20,000 to 25,000 clones, 12% detected once. Material for sequencing was blood. The receptors originated from a male donor with papillary thyroid cancer or a benign thyroid nodule (not recorded which). Some clones in this sample may be carry-over from other donors' samples.

By sample fraction, this clone is medium-sized. The V gene is TRBV20-1, the J gene TRBJ2-7, with 9 bases matching TRBD1. This CDR3 has 15 amino acids. Trimming removed 4 bases from V and 0 bases from J; junction bases left unmatched: 7. Looked up from germline, CDR1 is DFQATT and CDR2 is SNEGSKA (reference sequence). The CDR3 coding sequence is TGCAGTGCTAACGGCAGGACAGGGGACTCCTACGAGCAGTACTTC. Residues: CSANGRTGDSYEQYF.

This clone was observed at least ten times. This chain joins TRBV20-1 and TRBJ2-7, with D possibly being TRBD2 (6 bases). V was clipped by 2 bases and J by 0 bases, with 14 bases between them. The germline V gene has CDR1 DFQATT and CDR2 SNEGSKA (reference sequence). The CDR3 sequence is 15 residues long. The CDR3 sequence: CSARPSARGSYEQYF. As DNA, the CDR3 is TGCAGTGCTAGACCATCCGCGCGGGGCTCCTACGAGCAGTACTTC.

This clone was recorded at least ten times. The J gene is TRBJ1-6, the V gene TRBV6-4; possibly TRBD1 for D (6 bases). The V end was cut by 3 bases, the J end by 7 bases, with 10 bases between. Looked up from germline, CDR1 is MRHNA and CDR2 is SNTAGT. The CDR3 runs to 14 residues. The CDR3 bases are TGTGCCAGCAGTGATGGGGGGCACAATTCACCCCTCCACTTT. This gives the protein CASSDGGHNSPLHF.

Details on this clone: This could be a read error, since a much larger clone is one nucleotide away. The rearrangement joins TRBV6-2 or TRBV6-3 to TRBJ1-6; D is ambiguous. The germline V gene encodes CDR1 MNHEY and CDR2 SVGEGT. V lost 9 bases and J lost 10, with 22 bases in between. This CDR3 spans 15 amino acids. The CDR3 is CARSEADGLDSPLHF. CDR3 bases: TGTGCCAGGAGTGAAGCGGACGGGCTAGACTCACCCCTCCACTTT.

This clone was detected a few times. The sample has other DNA sequences that encode this CDR3 too. The chain has TRBV28 and TRBJ2-1; perhaps TRBD2 as D (6 bases). V was clipped by 6 bases and J by 4 bases, with 13 bases between them. CDR3 length: 14 residues. CDR1 is MDHEN, CDR2 SYDVKM, per germline. The CDR3 DNA follows: TGTGCCAGCAGCCCGGGGGAGGCATACAATGAGCAGTTCTTC. Translated, it gives CASSPGEAYNEQFF. The full variable domain, completed using reference TRBV28 and TRBJ2-1, is DVKVTQSSRYLVKRTGEKVFLECVQDMDHENMFWYRQDPGLGLRLIYFSYDVKMKEKGDIPEGYSVSREKKERFSLILESASTNQTSMYLCASSPGEAYNEQFFGPGTRLTVL.

This clone was detected many times. The chain links TRBV9 to TRBJ2-7, with D perhaps TRBD1 or TRBD2 (5 bases each). CDR3 length: 14 residues. V was cut by 3 bases and J by 7 bases, with 17 bases left in between. The V gene's germline CDR1 is SGDLS and CDR2 YYNGEE. The CDR3, as DNA: TGTGCCAGCAGCGGAGAGGGGCTAGCAGGAGAGCAGTACTTC. Encoded protein: CASSGEGLAGEQYF.

This clone was seen ten or more times. The V gene is TRBV9, the J gene TRBJ2-3; maybe TRBD2 (6 bases). The CDR3 has 18 amino acids. Trimming stripped 0 bases from V and 0 bases from J, with 17 bases between. Germline CDR1 reads SGDLS; CDR2 reads YYNGEE. In nucleotides, the CDR3 is TGTGCCAGCAGCGTAGGTGGTAGCGGATCGATTAGCACAGATACGCAGTATTTT. This encodes CASSVGGSGSISTDTQYF.

The gene calls are TRBV6-1 and TRBJ2-1, with D perhaps matching TRBD1 (6 bases). Germline V lookup: CDR1 MNHNS, CDR2 SASEGT. V was clipped by 6 bases and J by 6 bases, with 15 bases between them. CDR3 length equals 14 residues. Here the CDR3 DNA reads TGTGCCAGCAGCCTGACAGGCCAGGGCAATGAGCAGTTCTTC. This codes for CASSLTGQGNEQFF.

The chain recombines TRBV28 with TRBJ1-1; 7 bases map to TRBD1. The CDR3 has 16 amino acids. Trimming took 6 bases from V and 3 from J; bases not matched to a gene: 13. CDR1 MDHEN and CDR2 SYDVKM come from the germline V gene. CDR3 amino acids: CASRSLQGRYDTEAFF. DNA for the CDR3: TGTGCCAGCAGGTCTCTACAGGGGCGGTACGACACTGAAGCTTTCTTT. Full variable domain (missing parts from reference TRBV28 and TRBJ1-1): DVKVTQSSRYLVKRTGEKVFLECVQDMDHENMFWYRQDPGLGLRLIYFSYDVKMKEKGDIPEGYSVSREKKERFSLILESASTNQTSMYLCASRSLQGRYDTEAFFGQGTRLTVV.

This clone has ten or more counts. The chain employs TRBV19 and TRBJ2-5; D possibly uses TRBD1 or TRBD2 (5 bases each). Trimming removed 3 bases from V and 3 bases from J, with 11 bases in between. CDR3 length: 14 amino acids. Germline V gene lookup returns CDR1 LNHDA and CDR2 SQIVND (reference sequence). CDR3 nucleotides: TGTGCCAGTAGTATGGGGGTAGCAGAAGAGACCCAGTACTTC. The encoded protein is CASSMGVAEETQYF.

This clone appeared many times. The chain carries TRBV20-1 and TRBJ1-5, with 9 positions matching TRBD1. The V gene end was trimmed by 3 bases and the J gene end by 5 bases; junction bases not matched to a gene: 5. The CDR3 is 14 residues long. Germline-derived CDR1 and CDR2 are DFQATT and SNEGSKA (reference sequence). CDR3 in amino acids: CSARAGTGHQPQHF. The CDR3 nucleotides read TGCAGTGCTAGGGCCGGGACAGGGCATCAGCCCCAGCATTTT.

This clone was seen repeatedly, ten times or more. At the DNA level, this CDR3 is encoded by other sequences in the same sample as well. The chain links TRBV18 to TRBJ2-1, with a weak D call TRBD1 (6 bases). The CDR3 has 15 amino acids. V was pared by 2 bases and J by 8 bases, with 16 bases between. CDR1 KGHSH and CDR2 LQKENI come from the germline V gene. The CDR3 here is CASSPGGQRSDEQFF. Written as DNA, the CDR3 is TGTGCCAGCTCACCAGGAGGACAGCGGTCGGATGAGCAGTTCTTC.

This clone was seen more than once but under ten times. The chain uses TRBV27 and TRBJ2-1; 9 nucleotides match TRBD1. V gave up 3 bases and J gave up 7 bases; unmatched junction bases: 16. Germline V lookup: CDR1 MNHEY, CDR2 SMNVEV (reference sequence). This CDR3 contains 18 residues. CDR3 bases: TGTGCCAGCAGTTTGGAGGGACAGGGATTTTCGTTGTTGAATGAGCAGTTCTTC. Its translation: CASSLEGQGFSLLNEQFF.